The 30 T cell receptor beta chains presented below share a single source sample, sequenced in a study of CXCR3-negative and CXCR3-positive naive CD8 T cells. Their antigens remain unidentified. Study-level findings and limits: CXCR3-positive naive cells carried more hydrophobic TRB CDR3s than CXCR3-negative ones.

Each TRB cDNA library was prepared by 5' RACE (with UMI labels). TCRdb reprocessed the 5' RACE reads and keeps a single row for each CDR3 protein, giving no DNA. This sample's table has tens of thousands of distinct CDR3 sequences. What was sequenced was naive CXCR3+ CD8+ T cells from blood. The subset is: CD45RO-CCR7+CD27+CD95- naive CD8+ T cells expressing CXCR3 (TNR3+). The source is a human donor in good health. Some clones in this sample may be carry-over from other donors' samples.

This chain links TRBV5-1 with TRBJ2-7; lacking DNA, the TRBD2 call made by TCRdb goes unchecked. Germline loops: CDR1 SGHRS, CDR2 YFSETQ. The CDR3 is made up of 14 amino acids. The CDR3 loop reads CASSSPGLEYEQYF.

This chain joins TRBV29-1 and TRBJ2-3; the TRBD2 assignment by TCRdb is unverifiable without DNA. The CDR3 has 13 residues. Germline CDR1 reads SQVTM; CDR2 reads ANQGSEA. CDR3 amino acids: CSVLAGFTDTQYF.

The chain couples TRBV20-1 to TRBJ2-3. This CDR3 contains 13 residues. Germline V gene sequence: CDR1 DFQATT, CDR2 SNEGSKA (reference sequence). This CDR3 reads CSARDWGSDTQYF.

This chain connects TRBV6-1 to TRBJ2-7; TCRdb's D gene call, TRBD2, goes unchecked for lack of DNA. Germline CDR1 and CDR2: MNHNS and SASEGT. The CDR3 has 16 residues. This CDR3 reads CASSNDPGTTPYEQYF.

The V call is TRBV5-1, the J call TRBJ2-2; the D gene TCRdb calls, TRBD1, cannot be checked with no DNA. CDR1 SGHRS and CDR2 YFSETQ come from the germline V gene. This CDR3 spans 15 amino acids. The chain's CDR3 is CASHRGFGEAGELFF.

This rearrangement joins TRBV12-3 or TRBV12-4 to TRBJ1-5; TCRdb indicates TRBD1, and absent DNA this call remains unverified. This CDR3 spans 17 amino acids. The CDR3 spells CASSLDRQGGKDQPQHF.

The rearrangement links TRBV6-5 to TRBJ2-7; TCRdb indicates TRBD1, and absent DNA this call remains unverified. CDR3 size: 14 residues. The V gene's germline CDR1 is MNHEY and CDR2 SVGAGI. The CDR3 region is CASSPPGGPDEQYF.

The chain has TRBV7-2 and TRBJ2-5; TCRdb returns TRBD1, unconfirmable since there is no DNA. CDR1 is SGHTA, CDR2 FQGNSA, per germline. The CDR3 is 16 residues long. CDR3 sequence: CASSLPRTGIQETQYF.

The chain uses TRBV14 and TRBJ2-7; TCRdb gives TRBD2 as the D gene, but with no DNA this cannot be confirmed. The length of the CDR3 is 16 residues. In germline, CDR1 is SGHDN, CDR2 FVKESK. CDR3 region: CASSQQTSGGVYEQYF.

The rearrangement joins TRBV20-1 to TRBJ1-1; TCRdb selects TRBD1, and the lack of DNA leaves this call unchecked. CDR3 length: 15 amino acids. Germline V lookup: CDR1 DFQATT, CDR2 SNEGSKA (reference sequence). CDR3 region: CSAKEPGQGVAEAFF.

The chain combines TRBV7-8 with TRBJ1-5. The germline gives CDR1 SGHVS, CDR2 FQNEAQ. The CDR3 is 17 residues long. The CDR3 loop reads CASSLEVQLGSNQPQHF.

The chain carries TRBV2 and TRBJ2-1; TCRdb's D call, TRBD1, is unchecked because there is no DNA. Germline V CDR1 and CDR2: SNHLY, FYNNEI. This CDR3 has 15 residues. CDR3 sequence reads: CASRTTGGSKNEQFF.

This chain uses TRBV12-3 or TRBV12-4 with TRBJ2-1. The CDR3 is 14 amino acids. The CDR3 protein is CASSLSVAHNEQFF.

The V gene is TRBV29-1, the J gene TRBJ2-7; TCRdb's D gene call, TRBD1, goes unchecked for lack of DNA. Germline values: CDR1 SQVTM, CDR2 ANQGSEA. The CDR3 spans 13 residues. The chain's CDR3 is CSVRQGSSYEQYF.

The rearrangement uses TRBV7-8 and TRBJ2-7; as DNA is missing, the TRBD2 call by TCRdb cannot be tested. Looked up from germline, CDR1 is SGHVS and CDR2 is FQNEAQ. This CDR3 is 17 amino acids long. CDR3 sequence reads: CASSTKTRTYFSYEQYF.

The chain combines TRBV10-3 with TRBJ2-2; TCRdb names TRBD1, which stays unverified in the absence of DNA. The germline V gene has CDR1 ENHRY and CDR2 SYGVKD. This CDR3 has 16 residues. The CDR3 sequence: CAISESRGTNTGELFF.

The chain joins TRBV27 to TRBJ1-1; the D call from TCRdb, TRBD1, cannot be confirmed without DNA. Per the germline V gene, CDR1 is MNHEY and CDR2 is SMNVEV (reference sequence). The CDR3 is made up of 14 amino acids. The CDR3 reads CASSWGPQNTEAFF.

The chain joins TRBV6-6 to TRBJ2-1; TCRdb reports TRBD1, a call that lacks DNA to check it against. The CDR3 has 12 residues. Germline assignment: CDR1 MNHNY and CDR2 SVGAGI (reference sequence). This chain's CDR3 is CASSLGGDEQFF.

The chain carries TRBV4-1 and TRBJ1-1; TCRdb's D call, TRBD1, is unchecked because there is no DNA. The CDR3 is made up of 17 amino acids. CDR1 and CDR2 (germline): MGHRA, YSYEKL. The CDR3 spells CASSQVLTGGSNTEAFF.

J is TRBJ2-5 and V is TRBV5-5; TCRdb names TRBD2, which stays unverified in the absence of DNA. CDR1 and CDR2 (germline): SGHKS, YYEKEE (reference sequence). The CDR3 covers 18 residues. CDR3 sequence: CASSLVSSREGFQETQYF.

The CDR3 spells CASSATINTEALF. The genes are TRBV25-1 and TRBJ1-1. The CDR3 consists of 13 residues. The germline gives CDR1 MGHDK, CDR2 SYGVNS.

The chain carries TRBV5-1 and TRBJ1-1; TCRdb lists TRBD1, though no DNA is available to test this call. The CDR3 is made up of 15 amino acids. Per germline, CDR1 SGHRS and CDR2 YFSETQ. The CDR3 spells CASSSGQGQNTEAFF.

The chain recombines TRBV12-3 or TRBV12-4 with TRBJ2-7; without DNA, the TCRdb call of TRBD1 cannot be checked. The CDR3 length is 12 residues. CDR3 in amino acids: CASSRDNYEQYF.

The chain combines TRBV11-2 with TRBJ2-7. This CDR3 has 13 amino acids. In germline, CDR1 is SGHAT, CDR2 FQNNGV. The CDR3 loop reads CASTNGPPYEQYF. Variable domain in full (rest from reference TRBV11-2 and TRBJ2-7): EAGVAQSPRYKIIEKRQSVAFWCNPISGHATLYWYQQILGQGPKLLIQFQNNGVVDDSQLPKDRFSAERLKGVDSTLKIQPAKLEDSAVYLCASTNGPPYEQYFGPGTRLTVT.

The chain carries TRBV12-3 or TRBV12-4 and TRBJ2-1. The CDR3 is made up of 15 amino acids. CDR3 loop: CASSAFDTVYNEQFF.

The chain uses TRBV7-7 and TRBJ2-2. Germline assignment: CDR1 SSHAT and CDR2 FNYEAQ (reference sequence). This CDR3 spans 12 amino acids. The CDR3 sequence: CASSSQTGELFF.

This chain connects TRBV5-1 to TRBJ2-2; lacking DNA, the TRBD1 call made by TCRdb goes unchecked. The CDR3 loop spans 15 amino acids. Looked up from germline, CDR1 is SGHRS and CDR2 is YFSETQ. CDR3: CASSLWTDNTGELFF.

V and J are TRBV9 and TRBJ1-1; TCRdb picks TRBD1, but there is no DNA to check that call. The CDR3 extends over 17 amino acids. Germline V gene data show CDR1 as SGDLS and CDR2 as YYNGEE. The CDR3 loop reads CASSETPSTGGNTEAFF. The full variable domain, completed using reference TRBV9 and TRBJ1-1, is DSGVTQTPKHLITATGQRVTLRCSPRSGDLSVYWYQQSLDQGLQFLIQYYNGEERAKGNILERFSAQQFPDLHSELNLSSLELGDSALYFCASSETPSTGGNTEAFFGQGTRLTVV.

The V call is TRBV29-1, the J call TRBJ2-1. The V gene's germline CDR1 is SQVTM and CDR2 ANQGSEA. The CDR3 runs to 13 residues. CDR3 residues: CSAQESSYNEQFF.

The chain joins TRBV29-1 to TRBJ2-7. This CDR3 spans 12 amino acids. Germline CDR1 reads SQVTM; CDR2 reads ANQGSEA. This chain's CDR3 is CSVGPETYEQYF.